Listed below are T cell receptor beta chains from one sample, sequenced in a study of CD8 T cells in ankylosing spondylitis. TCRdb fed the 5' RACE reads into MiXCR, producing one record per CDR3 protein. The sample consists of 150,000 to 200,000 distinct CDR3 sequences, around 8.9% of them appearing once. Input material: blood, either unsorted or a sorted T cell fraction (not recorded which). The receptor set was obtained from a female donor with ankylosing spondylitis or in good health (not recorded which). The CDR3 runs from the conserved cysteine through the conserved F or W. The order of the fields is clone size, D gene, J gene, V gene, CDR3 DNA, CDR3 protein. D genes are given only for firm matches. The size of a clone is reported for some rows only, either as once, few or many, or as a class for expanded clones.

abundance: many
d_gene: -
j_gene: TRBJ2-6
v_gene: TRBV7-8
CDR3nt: TGTGCCAGCAGCTTAGGTTCTGGGGCCAACGTCCTGACTTTC
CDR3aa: CASSLGSGANVLTF

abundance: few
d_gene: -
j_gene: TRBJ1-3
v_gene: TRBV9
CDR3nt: TGTGCCAGCAGCGTAGAGGGGCACGGGAACACCATATATTTT
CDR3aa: CASSVEGHGNTIYF

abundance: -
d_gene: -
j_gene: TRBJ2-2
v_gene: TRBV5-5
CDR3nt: TGTGCCAGCAGCTTGGCAGGGAACCCCTCCGCCGGGGAGCTGTTTTTT
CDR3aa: CASSLAGNPSAGELFF

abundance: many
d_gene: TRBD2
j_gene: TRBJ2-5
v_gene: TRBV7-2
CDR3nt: TGTGCCAGCAGCTTGGCGGGAGAGAGCCAAGAGACCCAGTACTTC
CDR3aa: CASSLAGESQETQYF

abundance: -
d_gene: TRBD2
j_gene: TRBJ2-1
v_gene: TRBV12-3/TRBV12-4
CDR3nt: TGTGCCAGCAGTTTAGAGCCTGGACTAGCGGGGGGGCGCTCCTACAATGAGCAGTTCTTC
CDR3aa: CASSLEPGLAGGRSYNEQFF

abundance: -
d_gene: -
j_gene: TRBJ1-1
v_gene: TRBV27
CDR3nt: TGTGCCAGCAGTTTAGGAGGATGGGCTGAAGCTTTCTTT
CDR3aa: CASSLGGWAEAFF

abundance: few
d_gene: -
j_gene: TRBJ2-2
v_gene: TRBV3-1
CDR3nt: TGTGCCAGCAGCCCCTCGGCCGGCGCGAACACCGGGGAGCTGTTTTTT
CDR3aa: CASSPSAGANTGELFF

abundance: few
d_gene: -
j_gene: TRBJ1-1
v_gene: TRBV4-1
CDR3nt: TGCGCCAGCAGCCAAGGACCTAACACTGAAGCTTTCTTT
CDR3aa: CASSQGPNTEAFF

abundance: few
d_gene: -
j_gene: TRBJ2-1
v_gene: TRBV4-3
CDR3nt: TGCGCCAGCAGCCCAGATGAGGACTACCACAATGAGCAGTTCTTC
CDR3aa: CASSPDEDYHNEQFF

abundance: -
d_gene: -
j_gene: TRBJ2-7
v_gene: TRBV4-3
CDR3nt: TGCGCCAGCAGCCACCAGCAGGGGAAAGACGAGCAGTACTTC
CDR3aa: CASSHQQGKDEQYF

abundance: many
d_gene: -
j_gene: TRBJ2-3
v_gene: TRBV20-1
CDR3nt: TGCAGTGCTAGTACAGATACGCAGTATTTT
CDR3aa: CSASTDTQYF

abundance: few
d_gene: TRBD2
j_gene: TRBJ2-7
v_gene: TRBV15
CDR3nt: TGTGCCACCAGCTCCCGGACTAGCGGGATGAGGGAGCAGTACTTC
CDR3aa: CATSSRTSGMREQYF

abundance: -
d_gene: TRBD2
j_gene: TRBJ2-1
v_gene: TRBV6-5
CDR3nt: TGTGCCAGCATTTCGCTAGCGGACAATGAGCAGTTCTTC
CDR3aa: CASISLADNEQFF

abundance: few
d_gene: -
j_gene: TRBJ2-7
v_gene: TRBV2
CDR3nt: TGTGCCAGCAGTTGGGAGCAAGACGAGCAGTACTTC
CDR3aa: CASSWEQDEQYF

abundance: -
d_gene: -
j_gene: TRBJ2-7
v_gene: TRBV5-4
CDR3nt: TGTGCCAGCAGCTTCGGTGGGCTACCTTCCTACGAGCAGTACTTC
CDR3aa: CASSFGGLPSYEQYF

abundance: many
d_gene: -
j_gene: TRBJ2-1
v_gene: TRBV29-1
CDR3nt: TGCAGCGTTCCCGTGAATTACAATGAGCAGTTCTTC
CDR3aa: CSVPVNYNEQFF

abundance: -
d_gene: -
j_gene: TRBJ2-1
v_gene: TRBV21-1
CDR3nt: TGTGCCAGCAGCAAAGCGGTGACTGTAGTAGGAGATCCCTACAATGAGCAGTTCTTC
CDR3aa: CASSKAVTVVGDPYNEQFF

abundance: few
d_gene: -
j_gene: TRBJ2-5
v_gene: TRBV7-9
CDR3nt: TGTGCCAGCAGCCCACTCGGAGGGTCGAAAGAGACCCAGTACTTC
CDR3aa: CASSPLGGSKETQYF

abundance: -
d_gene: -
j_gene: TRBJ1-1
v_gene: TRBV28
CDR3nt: TGTGCCAGCACGGAGTCCGCCATGAACACTGAAGCTTTCTTT
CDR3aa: CASTESAMNTEAFF

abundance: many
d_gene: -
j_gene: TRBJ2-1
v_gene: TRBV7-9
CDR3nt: TGTGCCAGCAGCTTAGGGGGGACCAATGAGCAGTTCTTC
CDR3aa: CASSLGGTNEQFF

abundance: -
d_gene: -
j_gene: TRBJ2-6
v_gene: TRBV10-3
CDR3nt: TGTGCCATCAGGGATGAGGCTGGGGCCAACGTCCTGACTTTC
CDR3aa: CAIRDEAGANVLTF

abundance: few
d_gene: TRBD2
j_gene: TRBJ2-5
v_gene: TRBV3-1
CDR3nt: TGTGCCAGCAGCCAAGATTTTTTGGGGGGACTAGAAGAGACCCAGTACTTC
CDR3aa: CASSQDFLGGLEETQYF

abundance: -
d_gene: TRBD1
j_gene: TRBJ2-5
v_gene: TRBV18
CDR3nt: TGTGCCAGCTCACCTAATGGACAGGGTCCCGGAGAGACCCAGTACTTC
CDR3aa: CASSPNGQGPGETQYF

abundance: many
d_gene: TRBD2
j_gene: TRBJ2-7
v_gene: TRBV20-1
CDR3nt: TGCAGTGCTAGGGCCTCTAGCGGTTACTACGAGCAGTACTTC
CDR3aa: CSARASSGYYEQYF

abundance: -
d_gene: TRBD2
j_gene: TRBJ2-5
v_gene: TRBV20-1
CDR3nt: TGCAGTGCTAGAGGCCCGGGACTAGCGATGGAGACCCAGTACTTC
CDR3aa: CSARGPGLAMETQYF

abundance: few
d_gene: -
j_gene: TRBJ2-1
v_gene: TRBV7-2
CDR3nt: TGTGCCAGCAGCCCGGCCTGGAATGAGCAGTTCTTC
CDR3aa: CASSPAWNEQFF

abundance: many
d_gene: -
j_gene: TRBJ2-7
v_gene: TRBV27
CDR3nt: TGTGCCAGCAGTGGCGGGCTATCCACCTACGAGCAGTACTTC
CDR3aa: CASSGGLSTYEQYF

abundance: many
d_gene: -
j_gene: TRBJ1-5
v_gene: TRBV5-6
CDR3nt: TGTGCCAGCAGCTTGGGGGCAGCAAATCAGCCCCAGCATTTT
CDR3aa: CASSLGAANQPQHF